These 12 T cell receptor beta chains were sequenced from one sample in a study of cytotoxic CD8 clonotypes in ibrutinib-treated CLL (dated by TCRdb to the early 2020s). The sample's time point label is to be understood as: approximately eleven months on ibrutinib. Libraries were built with the immunoSEQ multiplex PCR assay. The clones in this table, taken by TCRdb from immuneACCESS, are in-frame only. Not every clone is retained; where verified, under half of the shortfall comes from an unresolved V gene, and the cause of the rest is unknown. The sample yields fewer than 50,000 clones; about half were counted once. The top ten constitute about 30% of the sample. The sample was PBMCs, taken after 12 months of ibrutinib treatment. The receptors come from a human donor with chronic lymphocytic leukemia.

The chain employs TRBV7-2 and TRBJ2-7; D is perhaps TRBD2 (6 bases). With 5 bases removed from V and 4 bases from J, the gap between germline ends came to 12 bases. The CDR3 is 13 residues long. CDR1 is SGHTA and CDR2 is FQGNSA in the germline V gene. This CDR3 is CASSRRREYEQYF. CDR3 coding DNA: TGTGCCAGCAGCAGAAGACGGGAGTACGAGCAGTACTTC.

V and J are TRBV29-1 and TRBJ2-2; D is unresolved. The germline V gene encodes CDR1 SQVTM and CDR2 ANQGSEA. The CDR3 loop spans 15 amino acids. Trimming removed 6 bases from V and 4 bases from J, with 18 bases in between. CDR3 amino acids: CSVSKAGHGTGELFF. The CDR3 region has the DNA TGCAGCGTCTCAAAGGCCGGGCACGGCACCGGGGAGCTGTTTTTT.

The chain employs TRBV5-6 and TRBJ1-2; 7 bases match TRBD1. The CDR3 spans 16 residues. J was trimmed by 4 bases and V by 4 bases; bases with no gene match: 13. The V gene's germline CDR1 is SGHDT and CDR2 YYEEEE. This CDR3 reads CASSGPGTAFLYGYTF. The CDR3 DNA reads as TGTGCCAGCAGCGGGCCGGGGACAGCCTTTCTCTATGGCTACACCTTC.

This chain joins TRBV7-8 and TRBJ1-2; 11 nucleotides align to TRBD1. CDR3 length equals 16 residues. V shed 0 bases, J shed 4 bases, and the junction held 4 bases outside the gene matches. Germline values: CDR1 SGHVS, CDR2 FQNEAQ. The CDR3: CASSLAGQGAIYGYTF. Written as DNA, the CDR3 is TGTGCCAGCAGCTTAGCTGGACAGGGGGCGATCTATGGCTACACCTTC.

The chain couples TRBV27 to TRBJ2-2; the D gene is possibly TRBD1 (5 bases). The V end was cut by 3 bases, the J end by 4 bases, with 12 bases between. This CDR3 is 15 amino acids long. CDR1 and CDR2 from the germline V gene are MNHEY and SMNVEV (reference sequence). CDR3 region: CASSFSGMGTGELFF. CDR3 in DNA: TGTGCCAGCAGTTTCTCAGGGATGGGCACCGGGGAGCTGTTTTTT.

V is TRBV18 and J is TRBJ2-6; D is undetermined. This CDR3 is built from 15 residues. Trimming removed 2 bases from V and 0 bases from J, with 5 bases in between. Per the germline V gene, CDR1 is KGHSH and CDR2 is LQKENI. The CDR3 sequence: CASSPGNSGANVLTF. The CDR3, as DNA: TGTGCCAGCTCACCAGGAAACTCTGGGGCCAACGTCCTGACTTTC. The full variable domain, in which reference TRBV18 and TRBJ2-6 provide the parts outside the CDR3, is NAGVMQNPRHLVRRRGQEARLRCSPMKGHSHVYWYRQLPEEGLKFMVYLQKENIIDESGMPKERFSAEFPKEGPSILRIQQVVRGDSAAYFCASSPGNSGANVLTFGAGSRLTVL.

The sample holds a few counts of this clone. The rearrangement links TRBV5-4 to TRBJ2-7; 9 nucleotides agree with TRBD1. V dropped 2 bases and J dropped 3; count of bases not matched to a gene: 6. Germline loops: CDR1 SGHNT, CDR2 YYREEE (reference sequence). CDR3 length: 15 amino acids. CDR3 amino acids: CASSLDQGQGYEQYF. CDR3 sequence (DNA): TGTGCCAGCAGCTTAGACCAGGGACAGGGCTACGAGCAGTACTTC. The whole variable domain, filled in from reference TRBV5-4 and TRBJ2-7, reads ETGVTQSPTHLIKTRGQQVTLRCSSQSGHNTVSWYQQALGQGPQFIFQYYREEENGRGNFPPRFSGLQFPNYSSELNVNALELDDSALYLCASSLDQGQGYEQYFGPGTRLTVT.

This clone was detected a few times. The chain has TRBV6-4 and TRBJ2-6, with 7 bases matching TRBD1. V trimming: 4 bases; J trimming: 4 bases; junction bases outside the gene matches: 4. The CDR3 is made up of 15 amino acids. Germline loops: CDR1 MRHNA, CDR2 SNTAGT. The CDR3 sequence: CASSVTGSGANVLTF. The CDR3 DNA reads TGTGCCAGCAGTGTGACAGGGTCAGGGGCCAACGTCCTGACTTTC.

The genes are TRBV11-2 and TRBJ2-1, with 9 bases aligning to TRBD2. With V trimmed by 6 bases and J by 4 bases, 7 bases remained unmatched. This CDR3 has 15 residues. The germline CDR1 and CDR2 sequences are SGHAT and FQNNGV. Here the CDR3 reads CASSFTSGPYNEQFF. The DNA for the CDR3 is TGTGCCAGCAGTTTCACTAGCGGGCCATACAATGAGCAGTTCTTC.

The V gene is TRBV5-6, the J gene TRBJ1-1; D gene unclear. Trimming removed 0 bases at V and 2 bases at J, with 11 bases between. CDR3 length equals 15 residues. Germline V gene data show CDR1 as SGHDT and CDR2 as YYEEEE. CDR3 amino acids: CASSLVSGGNTEAFF. DNA for the CDR3: TGTGCCAGCAGCTTGGTATCGGGCGGAAACACTGAAGCTTTCTTT.

This clone occurred a few times. The chain combines TRBV5-1 with TRBJ2-7; tentatively, D is TRBD2 (5 bases). Germline loops: CDR1 SGHRS, CDR2 YFSETQ. Trimming left V 0 bases short and J 5 bases short, with 12 bases between. The CDR3 is made up of 14 amino acids. The CDR3 DNA follows: TGCGCCAGCAGCTTGGCCTGGGAGTACGACGAGCAGTACTTC. As protein: CASSLAWEYDEQYF.

The sample holds a few counts of this clone. The chain links TRBV29-1 to TRBJ2-2, with unresolved D. V was shortened by 2 bases and J by 6 bases, with 7 bases between the two germline ends. The CDR3 consists of 12 residues. CDR1 is SQVTM, CDR2 ANQGSEA, per germline. The CDR3 here is CSVELGPGELFF. The CDR3, as DNA: TGCAGCGTTGAACTAGGCCCCGGGGAGCTGTTTTTT.